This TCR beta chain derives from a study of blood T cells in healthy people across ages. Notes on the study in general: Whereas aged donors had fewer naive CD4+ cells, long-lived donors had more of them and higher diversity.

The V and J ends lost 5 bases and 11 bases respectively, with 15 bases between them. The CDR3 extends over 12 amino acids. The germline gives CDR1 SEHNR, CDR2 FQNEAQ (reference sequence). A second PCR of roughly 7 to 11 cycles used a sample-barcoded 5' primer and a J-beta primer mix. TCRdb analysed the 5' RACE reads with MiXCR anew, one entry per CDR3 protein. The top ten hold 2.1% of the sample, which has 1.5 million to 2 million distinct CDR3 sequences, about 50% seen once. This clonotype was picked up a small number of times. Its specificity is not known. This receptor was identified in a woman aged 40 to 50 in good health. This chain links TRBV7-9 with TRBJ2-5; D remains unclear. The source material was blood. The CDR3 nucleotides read TGTGCCAGCAGCCTCCGATACAATGAGCAGTACTTC. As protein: CASSLRYNEQYF.